This passage covers 28 T cell receptor beta chains from one sample sequenced in a study of identical twins. One entry per CDR3 protein results from TCRdb running MiXCR on the 5' RACE reads. The sample contains 450,000 or so distinct CDR3 sequences, roughly an eighth of which appear only once. A further study also used this sample, focusing on yellow fever vaccine responses in identical twins.

Sequencing input: CD4+ T cells sorted from blood. These receptors were collected from a woman between 18 and 29 years old in good health.

The genes are TRBV9 and TRBJ2-2, with D tentatively TRBD1 (5 bases). V lost 4 bases to trimming and J lost 4 bases, with 20 bases between them. The germline gives CDR1 SGDLS, CDR2 YYNGEE. The CDR3 consists of 17 residues. The CDR3 is CASSRRAGMLSTGELFF. CDR3 sequence (DNA): TGTGCCAGCAGCCGCCGGGCAGGGATGCTTTCCACCGGGGAGCTGTTTTTT.

The genes are TRBV5-1 and TRBJ2-1; D is perhaps TRBD1 or TRBD2 (7 bases each). From germline, CDR1 is SGHRS and CDR2 YFSETQ. V dropped 3 bases and J dropped 3 bases, with 13 bases sitting between them. The CDR3 length is 15 residues. CDR3 region: CASSSTGEGYNEQFF. CDR3 coding DNA: TGCGCCAGCAGCTCAACAGGGGAGGGCTACAATGAGCAGTTCTTC.

This clonotype turned up a few times. This chain's CDR3 is CASSLVFQTNQPQHF. The CDR3 nucleotides read TGTGCCAGCAGCTTAGTCTTCCAGACCAATCAGCCCCAGCATTTT. V usage is TRBV7-2 and J usage is TRBJ1-5; no clear D. The germline gives CDR1 SGHTA, CDR2 FQGNSA. This CDR3 is built from 15 residues. The ends were cut back, 1 base at V and 3 bases at J, with 10 bases in the middle.

The table lists this clonotype with a few counts. This chain links TRBV19 with TRBJ2-1; 10 bases line up with TRBD2. The germline CDR1 and CDR2 sequences are LNHDA and SQIVND (reference sequence). V lost 5 bases and J lost 6; bases outside the gene matches: 7. There are 15 residues in the CDR3. DNA of the CDR3: TGTGCCAGTAGTTCTAGCGGGGGAAAAACCAATGAGCAGTTCTTC. Translation: CASSSSGGKTNEQFF.

The sample holds many counts of this clonotype. The chain combines TRBV25-1 with TRBJ2-5; D is unresolved. The germline CDR1 and CDR2 sequences are MGHDK and SYGVNS. Trimming took 2 bases from V and 2 from J, leaving 9 bases between them. The CDR3 has 14 amino acids. This CDR3 reads CASSEKGKQETQYF. CDR3 bases: TGTGCCAGCAGTGAAAAGGGAAAGCAAGAGACCCAGTACTTC.

There are a few counts of this clonotype. The rearrangement uses TRBV5-1 and TRBJ2-7, with 7 nucleotides matching TRBD1. This CDR3 spans 14 amino acids. Per germline, CDR1 SGHRS and CDR2 YFSETQ. Unmatched junction bases numbered 10, after V lost 7 bases and J lost 3 bases. The CDR3 DNA reads TGCGCCAGCGCACCCGGGACAGTTAACTACGAGCAGTACTTC. Residues: CASAPGTVNYEQYF.

This chain joins TRBV7-8 and TRBJ2-6; a weak D match, TRBD2 (5 bases). CDR3 length: 16 amino acids. V lost 4 bases and J 0 bases, leaving 10 bases between the germline ends. Germline V gene sequence: CDR1 SGHVS, CDR2 FQNEAQ. The CDR3 DNA is TGTGCCAGCAGCTCTAGAGGGCTCTCTGGGGCCAACGTCCTGACTTTC. The encoded protein is CASSSRGLSGANVLTF.

This clonotype turned up a few times. The chain uses TRBV20-1 and TRBJ1-4; no clear D. The CDR3 consists of 12 residues. Looked up from germline, CDR1 is DFQATT and CDR2 is SNEGSKA (reference sequence). V lost 6 bases and J 8 bases, leaving 13 bases between the germline ends. In DNA form, the CDR3 reads TGCAGTGCGAAAGAGGTTGGGGAAAAACTGTTTTTT. This translates into CSAKEVGEKLFF.

The sample holds many counts of this clonotype. The chain uses TRBV24-1 and TRBJ2-1, with 15 bases fitting TRBD2. The germline V gene encodes CDR1 KGHDR and CDR2 SFDVKD. The CDR3 is made up of 17 amino acids. The ends lost 4 bases at V and 6 bases at J; junction bases unmatched: 6. The CDR3 spells CATSEPGLAGGGNEQFF. The CDR3 DNA reads as TGTGCCACCAGTGAACCGGGACTAGCGGGAGGTGGCAATGAGCAGTTCTTC.

The chain has TRBV11-2 and TRBJ2-7, with D perhaps given as TRBD1 or TRBD2 (6 bases each). Germline CDR1 SGHAT, CDR2 FQNNGV. The CDR3 covers 16 residues. V lost 5 bases and J lost 8, with 25 bases in between. DNA of the CDR3: TGTGCCAGCAGCCATGGAGGGTTAGACAGGACGCACCAGCAGTACTTC. Its protein is CASSHGGLDRTHQQYF.

There are a few counts of this clonotype. V and J are TRBV6-1 and TRBJ2-2, with D uncertain. V was pared by 5 bases and J by 3 bases, with 16 bases between. Germline V gives CDR1 MNHNS, CDR2 SASEGT. The CDR3 has 16 residues. CDR3 loop: CASSPPVLMDTGELFF. In DNA form, the CDR3 reads TGTGCCAGCAGTCCCCCAGTGCTTATGGACACCGGGGAGCTGTTTTTT.

This clonotype came up many times. The chain employs TRBV7-9 and TRBJ1-4, with D uncertain. The CDR3 has 11 residues. The V end was cut by 0 bases, the J end by 13 bases, with 6 bases between. Germline CDR1 SEHNR, CDR2 FQNEAQ (reference sequence). The CDR3 here is CASSLAGRLFF. The CDR3 nucleotides are TGTGCCAGCAGCTTAGCGGGGAGACTGTTTTTT. The whole variable domain, filled in from reference TRBV7-9 and TRBJ1-4, reads DTGVSQNPRHKITKRGQNVTFRCDPISEHNRLYWYRQTLGQGPEFLTYFQNEAQLEKSRLLSDRFSAERPKGSFSTLEIQRTEQGDSAMYLCASSLAGRLFFGSGTQLSVL.

The chain links TRBV3-1 to TRBJ1-2; 10 nucleotides align to TRBD1. The germline V gene encodes CDR1 LGHDT and CDR2 YNNKEL (reference sequence). This CDR3 is 13 amino acids long. V gave up 3 bases and J gave up 7 bases; unmatched junction bases: 2. CDR3 sequence (DNA): TGTGCCAGCAGCCAGGGACAGGGGTTTGGCTACACCTTC. Translation gives CASSQGQGFGYTF. Full variable domain (remainder filled in from reference TRBV3-1 and TRBJ1-2): DTAVSQTPKYLVTQMGNDKSIKCEQNLGHDTMYWYKQDSKKFLKIMFSYNNKELIINETVPNRFSPKSPDKAHLNLHINSLELGDSAVYFCASSQGQGFGYTFGSGTRLTVV.

This clonotype showed up just a few times. The rearrangement links TRBV6-2 or TRBV6-3 to TRBJ2-1, with D possibly called TRBD1 or TRBD2 (5 bases each). The CDR3 runs 14 residues. In germline, CDR1 is MNHEY, CDR2 SVGEGT. Trimming pared 6 bases from V and 10 bases from J, leaving 19 bases between. CDR3: CASRRDGLPREQFF. Here the CDR3 DNA reads TGTGCCAGCAGACGGGACGGTCTTCCGAGAGAGCAGTTCTTC.

This clonotype was seen a few times. This sequence joins TRBV6-2 or TRBV6-3 and TRBJ2-4; D is unresolved. The CDR3 totals 16 residues. The germline CDR1 and CDR2 sequences are MNHEY and SVGEGT. Trimming shortened V by 7 bases and J by 0 bases, and 16 bases separated the two germline ends. CDR3 in amino acids: CASMGFSQLAKNIQYF. CDR3 bases: TGTGCCAGCATGGGGTTCTCGCAACTAGCCAAAAACATTCAGTACTTC.

CDR3 amino acids: CSTPSARATDTQYF. CDR3 DNA sequence: TGCAGTACGCCAAGTGCTAGAGCTACAGATACGCAGTATTTT. V and J are TRBV20-1 and TRBJ2-3; D unresolved. The CDR3 is 14 residues long. Germline lookup yields CDR1 DFQATT and CDR2 SNEGSKA (reference sequence). V lost 8 bases and J lost 3, with 18 bases in between.

This clonotype was found a few times. The chain carries TRBV28 and TRBJ2-5; tentatively, D is TRBD2 (6 bases). Trimming took off 6 bases at V and 2 bases at J, with 16 bases between the two ends. The V gene's germline CDR1 is MDHEN and CDR2 SYDVKM. CDR3 length: 15 residues. The chain's CDR3 is CASSERMGGQETQYF. The CDR3 DNA is TGTGCCAGCAGCGAGAGGATGGGAGGACAAGAGACCCAGTACTTC.

The chain has TRBV4-1 and TRBJ2-6; TRBD1 might be the D (5 bases). The V end was cut by 3 bases, the J end by 0 bases, with 12 bases between. Per germline, CDR1 MGHRA and CDR2 YSYEKL. This CDR3 is built from 17 residues. Here the CDR3 DNA reads TGCGCCAGCAGCCAGACGACAGCAAACTCTGGGGCCAACGTCCTGACTTTC. Encoded protein: CASSQTTANSGANVLTF.

This clonotype appeared many times. The V gene is TRBV15, the J gene TRBJ2-5, with 10 bases matching TRBD2. Trimming removed 1 base from V and 4 bases from J; junction bases left unmatched: 9. Germline loops: CDR1 LNHNV, CDR2 YYDKDF (reference sequence). CDR3 length: 17 residues. CDR3: CATSRGSASGRLETQYF. The DNA for the CDR3 is TGTGCCACCAGCAGAGGATCGGCTAGCGGGAGACTAGAGACCCAGTACTTC. Based on the CDR3 plus reference TRBV15 and TRBJ2-5, the full variable domain is DAMVIQNPRYQVTQFGKPVTLSCSQTLNHNVMYWYQQKSSQAPKLLFHYYDKDFNNEADTPDNFQSRRPNTSFCFLDIRSPGLGDTAMYLCATSRGSASGRLETQYFGPGTRLLVL.

The V gene is TRBV7-2, the J gene TRBJ2-1; 11 bases are shared with TRBD1. Germline loops: CDR1 SGHTA, CDR2 FQGNSA. The J segment lost 9 bases and the V segment lost 0 bases, leaving 4 bases of the junction unmatched. This CDR3 has 15 amino acids. The CDR3 is CASSLAGQGALEQFF. The CDR3 DNA is TGTGCCAGCAGCTTAGCCGGACAGGGGGCACTTGAGCAGTTCTTC.

This clonotype was counted many times. This chain joins TRBV12-3 or TRBV12-4 and TRBJ1-1; unclear D gene. Trimming removed 5 bases from V and 3 bases from J, with 7 bases in between. The CDR3 consists of 12 residues. The CDR3 region is CASSTTDTEAFF. The CDR3 region has the DNA TGTGCCAGCAGTACAACGGACACTGAAGCTTTCTTT.

This clonotype was picked up a small number of times. The rearrangement links TRBV3-1 to TRBJ1-5, with TRBD1 matching 10 bases. CDR3 length equals 16 residues. Per the germline V gene, CDR1 is LGHDT and CDR2 is YNNKEL (reference sequence). After removal of 1 base from V and 0 bases from J, the junction contained 0 bases not matched to a gene. The CDR3 sequence: CASSQGTGGSNQPQHF. CDR3 DNA: TGTGCCAGCAGCCAAGGGACAGGGGGTAGCAATCAGCCCCAGCATTTT.

This clonotype was seen repeatedly, ten times or more. The chain couples TRBV10-3 to TRBJ2-7; 13 bases fit TRBD2. V lost 4 bases to trimming and J lost 7 bases; unmatched junction nucleotides: 13. Germline V gene lookup returns CDR1 ENHRY and CDR2 SYGVKD. This CDR3 comprises 17 residues. The CDR3 protein is CAISGGTSGTIGSEQYF. In nucleotides, the CDR3 is TGTGCCATCAGTGGTGGGACTAGCGGGACTATAGGGTCTGAGCAGTACTTC.

The J gene is TRBJ2-7, the V gene TRBV28; D gene unclear. This CDR3 region has 13 residues. V gave up 5 bases and J gave up 5 bases, with 13 bases separating them. Germline CDR1 reads MDHEN; CDR2 reads SYDVKM. CDR3 DNA sequence: TGTGCCAGCAGTAGCCCCAACGCAAACGAGCAGTACTTC. This gives the protein CASSSPNANEQYF. The complete variable domain, with remaining parts taken from reference TRBV28 and TRBJ2-7, reads DVKVTQSSRYLVKRTGEKVFLECVQDMDHENMFWYRQDPGLGLRLIYFSYDVKMKEKGDIPEGYSVSREKKERFSLILESASTNQTSMYLCASSSPNANEQYFGPGTRLTVT.

The chain employs TRBV12-3 or TRBV12-4 and TRBJ1-4; D remains unclear. Trimming cost V 5 bases and J 5 bases, with 9 bases left between them. The CDR3 totals 13 residues. CDR3 amino acids: CASSPRLNEKLFF. CDR3 nucleotides: TGTGCCAGCAGTCCCCGGCTCAATGAAAAACTGTTTTTT.

This clonotype was observed a few times. V is TRBV2 and J is TRBJ2-1; TRBD2 agrees at 7 bases. CDR3 length equals 16 residues. CDR1 and CDR2 (germline): SNHLY, FYNNEI. Trimming at V came to 5 bases and at J to 9 bases, leaving 16 bases not matched to a gene. Written as DNA, the CDR3 is TGTGCCAGCAGTCCGGATTTGGCGGGAGTTAGGGGTGAGCAGTTCTTC. Residues: CASSPDLAGVRGEQFF.

In this sample, this clonotype turned up a few times. The gene calls are TRBV28 and TRBJ2-3; 7 nucleotides match TRBD1. The CDR3 is made up of 16 amino acids. CDR1 is MDHEN and CDR2 is SYDVKM in the germline V gene. J lost 0 bases, V lost 6 bases, and 9 bases had no gene match. CDR3 bases: TGTGCCAGCAGCCCCCAGACAGGGTCTAGCACAGATACGCAGTATTTT. Protein sequence: CASSPQTGSSTDTQYF.

The CDR3 here is CASSLDRDDSPLHF. DNA of the CDR3: TGTGCCAGCAGTTTAGACAGGGATGATTCACCCCTCCACTTT. The chain links TRBV28 to TRBJ1-6; 7 nucleotides line up with TRBD1. The CDR3 totals 14 residues. The V gene end was trimmed by 2 bases and the J gene end by 8 bases; junction bases not matched to a gene: 3. Germline V gives CDR1 MDHEN, CDR2 SYDVKM.